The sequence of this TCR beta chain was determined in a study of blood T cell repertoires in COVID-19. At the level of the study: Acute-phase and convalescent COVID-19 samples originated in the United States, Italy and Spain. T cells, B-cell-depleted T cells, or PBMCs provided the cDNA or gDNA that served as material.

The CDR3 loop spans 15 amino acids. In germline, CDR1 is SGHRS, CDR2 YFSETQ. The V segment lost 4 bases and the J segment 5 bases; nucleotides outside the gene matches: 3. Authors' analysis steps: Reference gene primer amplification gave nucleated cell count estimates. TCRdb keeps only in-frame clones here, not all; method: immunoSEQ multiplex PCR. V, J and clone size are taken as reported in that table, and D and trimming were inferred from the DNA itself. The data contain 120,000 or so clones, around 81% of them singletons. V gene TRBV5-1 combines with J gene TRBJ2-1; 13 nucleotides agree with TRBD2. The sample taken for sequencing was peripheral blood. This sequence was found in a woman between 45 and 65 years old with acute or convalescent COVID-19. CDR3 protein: CASSAGLAGDNEQFF. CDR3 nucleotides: TGCGCCAGCAGCGCCGGACTAGCGGGGGACAATGAGCAGTTCTTC.